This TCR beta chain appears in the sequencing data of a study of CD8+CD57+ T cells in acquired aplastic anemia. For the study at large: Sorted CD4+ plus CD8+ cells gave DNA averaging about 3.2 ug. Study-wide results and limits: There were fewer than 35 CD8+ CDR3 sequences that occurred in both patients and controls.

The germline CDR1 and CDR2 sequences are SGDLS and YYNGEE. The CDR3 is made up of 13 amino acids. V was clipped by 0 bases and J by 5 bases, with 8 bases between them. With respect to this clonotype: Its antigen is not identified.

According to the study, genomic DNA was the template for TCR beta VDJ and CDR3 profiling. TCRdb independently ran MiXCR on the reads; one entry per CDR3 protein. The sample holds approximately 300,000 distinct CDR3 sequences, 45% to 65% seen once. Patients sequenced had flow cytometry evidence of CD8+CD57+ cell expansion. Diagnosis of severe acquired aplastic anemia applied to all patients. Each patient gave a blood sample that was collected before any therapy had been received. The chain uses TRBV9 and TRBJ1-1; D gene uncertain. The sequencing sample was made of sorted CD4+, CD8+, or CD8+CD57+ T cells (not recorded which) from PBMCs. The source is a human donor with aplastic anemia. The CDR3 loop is CASSVDGETEAFF. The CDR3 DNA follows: TGTGCCAGCAGCGTAGACGGGGAAACTGAAGCTTTCTTT.